The present entry profiles one T cell receptor beta chain with its context. Only in-frame clones appear in the TCRdb table, and some are missing; sequencing was by immunoSEQ multiplex PCR. The table includes 85,000 to 130,000 clones, over 65% detected once. The data belong to a study of PD-1 blockade in mismatch repair-deficient tumors. In the study overall: Patients had around twelve mismatch repair-deficient cancer types, all previously treated and progressing.

Mismatch repair deficiency was confirmed in all patients, by PCR or immunohistochemistry. TCRs were sequenced from a few patients responding to pembrolizumab. The source of this sequence is an adult with mismatch repair-deficient cancer. The sequenced sample was peripheral blood, obtained approximately 35 weeks after starting pembrolizumab.

In nucleotides, the CDR3 is TGTGCCTGGAACAGGCTCGTGAACACTGAAGCTTTCTTT. Amino acids: CAWNRLVNTEAFF. The chain recombines TRBV30 with TRBJ1-1, with TRBD1 as a possible D gene (5 bases). CDR3 length: 13 amino acids. V was pared by 4 bases and J by 0 bases, with 9 bases between. The germline gives CDR1 GTSNPN, CDR2 SVGIG (reference sequence).